This note documents a single T cell receptor (beta chain) sequence. The antigen it binds to is not known. No base-level quality is on record; no much larger clone is a single base apart. This sample is part of a study of cytomegalovirus exposure and HLA in healthy donors (dated 2017 in TCRdb). About the full investigation: According to an earlier analysis of 550 to 700 of the donors, 200 million or so T cells yielded some 110 million unique TCR beta sequences and 276 Gb of sequence data. A separate validation cohort of roughly 130 different subjects was used in addition to the roughly 640-subject first cohort. Donor age, sex, ethnicity and CMV serostatus were collected together with the repertoire data. The study aimed to test whether cataloging public T cell receptors could reveal signatures of past pathogen exposure. The study profiled the T cell repertoires of around 700 subjects by immunosequencing and related them to cytomegalovirus serostatus. Of the approximately 400 genotyped donors, roughly 85% fell in the genetic ancestry cluster associated with self-reported Caucasian donors. About 280 gigabases of sequencing data and approximately 93 million unique TCR sequences were included in an early release covering 550 to 800 HLA-typed donors. The study combined high-throughput TCR immunosequencing, statistical association of individual TCRs with disease status, and machine learning to predict cytomegalovirus infection status. The number of donors typed differed by locus, with about 629-630 for A, B, C, DRB1 and DQB1, roughly 520 for DQA1, over 600 for DPA1, and roughly 450 for DPB1. All discovery cohort repertoires had been generated using a single sequencing platform. A later analysis re-analyzed previously published TCR beta repertoires from several hundred donors and added high-resolution HLA genotyping to study TCR occurrence patterns. The later analysis used no new phenotypic data to find candidate immune exposures, relying instead on TCR beta sequences and their occurrence across donors. Among a few hundred genotyped donors of the cohort, an average of roughly 240,000 unique TCR beta nucleotide sequences were sequenced per donor, about a sixth of them non-productive. To decide whether each TCR beta V gene segment behaved as functional or pseudogenic, an earlier analysis of over 500 of the donors relied on high-throughput TCR beta sequencing. HLA typing covered class I and class II loci at four-digit resolution. A later genetic analysis took genome-wide SNP genotypes for about 55% of the roughly 700 donors and used that subset as a discovery cohort. Four or five DR-DQ haplotypes were treated as single units for association and clustering because of strong linkage in the cohort. The paper's findings and limits, for the study overall: In vitro tests confirmed that a few of the cytomegalovirus-associated TCR beta chains recognize cytomegalovirus antigens. Strong co-occurrence of HLA alleles, especially DR and DQ, made assigning TCR associations to individual alleles difficult. The authors suggested that the approach could potentially be extended to other disease states and immunological phenotypes. In an earlier analysis of 500 to 650 of the donors, most TCR beta V segments appeared in productive rearrangements about 87% or about 30% of the time, broadly matching IMGT annotations. Some IMGT-functional V segments, including TRBV6-2 and TRBV6-3, could not be distinguished by the 87-base-pair reads and were therefore excluded. According to a later analysis, most CMV-associated TCR beta chains appeared to be HLA-restricted, and the HLA associations seemed to be driven largely by CMV exposure. In a later analysis, 16,951 TCR beta sequences were associated with specific HLA alleles at a false discovery rate of 0.05. Because HLA typing was missing for some donors at each locus, association tests included only the typed subset. Several of the top co-occurrence clusters appeared to be linked to parvovirus B19, influenza, CMV and Epstein-Barr virus, according to a later analysis. Linkage disequilibrium might explain the correlated functional status among segregating V segments, but an unknown experimental factor could not be excluded. Because counts were too low, about 18 rarely observed V segments, including chromosome 9 orphons, were excluded from the earlier analysis of around 590 of the donors. For the cohort, immune exposure information was limited to CMV serostatus. A total of 164 TCR beta chains were listed by the study as associated with cytomegalovirus. According to a later genetic analysis, donors in an Asian-associated ancestry cluster had fewer N-insertions in productive TCRs than the roughly 660-donor mean. A group of highly shared sequence variants was considered likely to be a technical artifact of the sequencing pipeline. The classifier was reported to diagnose cytomegalovirus status with high specificity and sensitivity in both the original cohort and the validation cohort. In a later analysis, HLA-associated TCR beta chains showed more clonal expansion and lower generation probabilities than non-associated chains that were equally common. V-gene and J-gene trimming of TCR beta chains was associated with a missense DCLRE1C variant in a later genetic analysis, and the association was replicated in an independent cohort. Only TCR beta chains were sequenced in this cohort, and the absence of alpha or paired-chain data limited detectable features. The presence/absence analyses assumed that sequencing depth was roughly uniform across donors, and that assumption may not be true. Most TCR sequences were seen in very few donors, while some public TCRs were found in many individuals. A further reported finding was that TCR beta sequences accurately predicted the HLA-A and HLA-B alleles for most subjects in the first cohort. In a later analysis, the rate of TCR association differed among HLA loci, with DRB1 alleles having the most associated TCRs and HLA-C alleles having the fewest.

The cohort comprised fewer than 750 healthy bone marrow donors. At the time of sampling, all cohort members were nominally healthy, though unrecorded immune exposures were likely present. The donor tested CMV seropositive, placing the donor among the roughly 270 seropositive members of the cohort. A peripheral blood sample was provided by each donor, and peripheral blood mononuclear cells were used for TCR beta sequencing. Genomic DNA extraction from the blood cell samples was performed with the Qiagen DNeasy Blood Extraction Kit. Library method: the immunoSEQ multiplex PCR assay. For the multiplex PCR, a mixture combining 60 forward primers for TCR Vbeta segments and 13 reverse primers for TCR Jbeta segments was used. The CDR3 region of rearranged TCR beta genes was amplified from genomic DNA with a multiplex PCR assay. The amplified TCR beta libraries were sequenced on the Illumina HiSeq System as 87-base-pair reads. The source study handled its data this way. A later analysis counted around 72 million unique TCR beta chains across the 550 to 750 repertoires, and roughly 11 million of these chains were shared by at least two donors. Raw reads were error-corrected and collapsed into unique sequences with a nearest-neighbor algorithm that merged closely related sequences to remove PCR and sequencing errors. To assign V, D and J gene segments, CDR3 sequences were aligned to IMGT reference sequences. Each retained sequence needed at least a six-nucleotide match to both a V gene segment and a J gene segment. A rearrangement counted as productive if the CDR3 had no stop codons and remained in frame with V and J, and every other rearrangement counted as non-productive. CDR3 was defined according to IMGT convention as the region running from the second conserved V-encoded cysteine to the conserved J-encoded phenylalanine. In an earlier analysis of more than 550 of the donors, sequences lacking an unambiguous match to a single V gene segment were excluded. In an earlier analysis of about 590 of the donors, a V segment was called functional when productive rearrangements were above 56.7%, and segregating when the standard deviation between donors exceeded 5%. To diagnose cytomegalovirus status from the catalog of TCR beta chain sequences, a statistical classification framework was built. V and J gene assignment, in a later analysis, came from comparing TCR nucleotide sequences with IMGT/GENE-DB human TR gene sequences. In a later analysis, CDR3 sequences and most-parsimonious VDJ recombination scenarios were assigned using the TCRdist pipeline. In a later analysis, each TCR beta chain was defined by its CDR3 amino acid sequence together with its V-gene family, and reads lacking a unique V-gene family were excluded. To address suspected cross-contamination and a sequencing artifact, a later analysis removed a few hundred highly shared, low-generation-probability nucleotide sequences. In a later analysis, a clonal expansion index was calculated for each public chain from normalized within-repertoire ranks of inferred template counts. Generation probabilities in a later analysis came from a VDJ recombination model fitted to out-of-frame rearrangements, and those results were checked against IGoR. In a later analysis, TCR-TCR, TCR-HLA and TCR-CMV co-occurrence was scored with hypergeometric tests, and a repertoire-size bias correction was applied to TCR pairs. A later analysis estimated false discovery rates by permuting HLA or CMV assignments 20 times. A later analysis grouped co-occurring TCRs with DBSCAN, adding TCRdist sequence similarity when clustering within HLA-allele-positive subsets. Repertoires with fewer than 30,000 or more than 120,000 public chains, plus five repertoires with anomalous nucleotide sharing, were excluded from co-occurrence clustering. The table was pulled from immuneACCESS by TCRdb, which kept in-frame rearrangements only. Such tables lose some clones; where checked, under half of the loss comes from unresolved V genes, and the rest has no known cause. V, J and clone size are taken as reported in that table, and D and trimming were inferred from the DNA itself. The sample table holds 100,000 to 150,000 clones, of which roughly 85% were seen once. More than 3.5% of the sample goes to the ten largest clones.

The CDR3 numbers 16 residues from cysteine through phenylalanine. The kept DNA is CDR3 alone, 48 bases in frame from the first base. CDR1 SGDLS and CDR2 YYNGEE were looked up in the germline V gene. Germline trimming: 0 bases from V, 4 bases from J; junction bases outside gene matches: 5. The sample was PBMCs. The receptor was isolated from a woman in her thirties or forties in good health and CMV-seropositive. The chain is encoded by TRBV9 joined to TRBJ2-3, with 10 bases matching TRBD2. CDR3 reads: CASSVALTSGSDTQYF. DNA sequence: TGTGCCAGCAGCGTAGCTCTGACTAGCGGGTCAGATACGCAGTATTTT.